This T cell receptor beta chain stems from a study of blood T cell repertoires in COVID-19. Across the whole study: Some COVID-19 samples were acute and others convalescent; all came from the United States, Italy and Spain.

Clones were sequenced by immunoSEQ multiplex PCR, and TCRdb holds only the in-frame ones, with some missing. The data show more than 2,500 clones, over 75% seen once. The CDR3 spans 15 residues. CDR1 SSHAT and CDR2 FNYEAQ come from the germline V gene (reference sequence). Notes on this clone: The junction differs from germline at one of its ends, possibly a read error.

This clonotype was obtained from a human donor with active COVID-19. The donor label of this sample is uncertain. This chain joins TRBV7-7 and TRBJ2-5; 8 bases align to TRBD1. Sequencing was performed on peripheral blood. In DNA, the CDR3 is TGTGCTAGCAGCTTAGAGTACAGGGGGACGGAGACCCAGTACTTC. Its protein product is CASSLEYRGTETQYF.